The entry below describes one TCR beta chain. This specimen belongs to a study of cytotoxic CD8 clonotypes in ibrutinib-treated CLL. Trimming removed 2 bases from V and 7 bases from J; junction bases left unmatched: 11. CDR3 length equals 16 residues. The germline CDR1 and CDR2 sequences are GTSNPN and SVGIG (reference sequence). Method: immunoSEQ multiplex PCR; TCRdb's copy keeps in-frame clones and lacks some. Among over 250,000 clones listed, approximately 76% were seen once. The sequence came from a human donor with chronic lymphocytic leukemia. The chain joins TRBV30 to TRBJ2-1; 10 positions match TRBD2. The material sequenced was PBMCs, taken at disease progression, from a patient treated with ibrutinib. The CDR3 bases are TGTGCCTGGAGTTCTGGGGCTAGCGGGGGTGGGAATGAGCAGTTCTTC. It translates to CAWSSGASGGGNEQFF.